This T cell receptor (beta chain) was documented in a study of blood T cells in healthy people across ages. About the study: About one barcoded beta molecule per two T cells was captured by template switching. General study points: PBMCs were not sorted, which prevented a conclusive comparison of naive versus antigen-experienced cells.

In regard to this clonotype: The antigen remains undetermined.

Per the germline V gene, CDR1 is SQVTM and CDR2 is ANQGSEA. J gave up 15 bases and V 6 bases, and 12 bases lay outside the gene matches. The CDR3 covers 12 residues. Every donor gave roughly 9.2 milliliters of peripheral blood. It was with a sample-barcoded 5' primer and a J-beta primer mix that a second PCR of roughly 6 to 12 cycles was run. Each single sample gave us at least 2.5 million CDR3-containing paired-end reads. TCRdb recomputed calls from the 5' RACE reads with MiXCR, one row per CDR3 protein. The sample holds hundreds of thousands of distinct CDR3 sequences, 55% to 65% seen once. This TCR was recovered from a man aged 25 to 40 in good health. The sequencing sample was made of blood. The V and J genes are TRBV29-1 and TRBJ2-1, with TRBD1 identical over 9 bases. The CDR3 sequence is CSVTGGPGQWFF. CDR3 DNA: TGCAGCGTGACAGGGGGGCCCGGCCAATGGTTCTTC.